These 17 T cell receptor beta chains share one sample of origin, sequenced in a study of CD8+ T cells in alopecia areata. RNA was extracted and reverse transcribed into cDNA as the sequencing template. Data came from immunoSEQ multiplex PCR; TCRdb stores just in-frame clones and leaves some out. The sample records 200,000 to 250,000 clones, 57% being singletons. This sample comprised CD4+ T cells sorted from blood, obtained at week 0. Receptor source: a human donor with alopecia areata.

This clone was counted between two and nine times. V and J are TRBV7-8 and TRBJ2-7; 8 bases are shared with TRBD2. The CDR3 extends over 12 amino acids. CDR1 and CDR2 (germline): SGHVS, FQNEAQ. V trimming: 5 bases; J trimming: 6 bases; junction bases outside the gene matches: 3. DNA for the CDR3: TGTGCCAGCAGCCTCCGGGGGGGCGAGCAGTACTTC. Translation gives CASSLRGGEQYF.

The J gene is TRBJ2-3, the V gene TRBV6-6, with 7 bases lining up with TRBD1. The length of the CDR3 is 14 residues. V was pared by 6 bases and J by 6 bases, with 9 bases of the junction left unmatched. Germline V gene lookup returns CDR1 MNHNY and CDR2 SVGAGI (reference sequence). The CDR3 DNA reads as TGTGCCAGCAGCCTCATGACAGGGACGGATACGCAGTATTTT. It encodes CASSLMTGTDTQYF.

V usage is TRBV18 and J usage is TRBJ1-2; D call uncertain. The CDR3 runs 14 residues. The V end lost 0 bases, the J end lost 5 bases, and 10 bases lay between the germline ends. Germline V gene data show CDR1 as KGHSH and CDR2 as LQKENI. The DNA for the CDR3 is TGTGCCAGCTCACCACCGGGCAGCTATTATGGCTACACCTTC. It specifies CASSPPGSYYGYTF.

The CDR3 loop reads CATSGQGWEQYF. The CDR3 DNA reads as TGTGCCACCAGCGGACAGGGCTGGGAGCAGTACTTC. The V gene is TRBV15, the J gene TRBJ2-7; 8 bases map to TRBD1. The CDR3 contains 12 residues. Germline lookup yields CDR1 LNHNV and CDR2 YYDKDF (reference sequence). With 5 bases clipped from V and 7 bases from J, the junction kept 4 bases outside the gene matches.

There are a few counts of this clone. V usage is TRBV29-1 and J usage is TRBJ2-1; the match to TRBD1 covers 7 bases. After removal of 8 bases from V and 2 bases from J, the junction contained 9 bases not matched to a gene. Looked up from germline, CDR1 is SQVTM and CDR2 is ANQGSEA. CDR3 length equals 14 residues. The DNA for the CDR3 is TGCAGCACCCGCGACCAGGGGGCCTACAATGAGCAGTTCTTC. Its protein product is CSTRDQGAYNEQFF.

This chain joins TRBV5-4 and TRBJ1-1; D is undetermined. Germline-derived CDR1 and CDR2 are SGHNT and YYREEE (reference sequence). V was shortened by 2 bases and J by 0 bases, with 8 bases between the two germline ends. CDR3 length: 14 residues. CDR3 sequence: CASSFYTMNTEAFF. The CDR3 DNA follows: TGTGCCAGCAGCTTTTACACTATGAACACTGAAGCTTTCTTT.

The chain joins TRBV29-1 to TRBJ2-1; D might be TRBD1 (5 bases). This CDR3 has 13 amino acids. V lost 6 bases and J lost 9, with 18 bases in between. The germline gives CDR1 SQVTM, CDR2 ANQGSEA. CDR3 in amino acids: CSVVGRLQGEQFF. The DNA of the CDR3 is TGCAGCGTAGTTGGACGGCTTCAGGGTGAGCAGTTCTTC.

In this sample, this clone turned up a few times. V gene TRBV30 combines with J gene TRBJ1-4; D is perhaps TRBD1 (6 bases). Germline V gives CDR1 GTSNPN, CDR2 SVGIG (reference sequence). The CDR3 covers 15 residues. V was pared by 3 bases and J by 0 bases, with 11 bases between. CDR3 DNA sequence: TGTGCCTGGAGCCGAACAGGGACAACTAATGAAAAACTGTTTTTT. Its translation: CAWSRTGTTNEKLFF.

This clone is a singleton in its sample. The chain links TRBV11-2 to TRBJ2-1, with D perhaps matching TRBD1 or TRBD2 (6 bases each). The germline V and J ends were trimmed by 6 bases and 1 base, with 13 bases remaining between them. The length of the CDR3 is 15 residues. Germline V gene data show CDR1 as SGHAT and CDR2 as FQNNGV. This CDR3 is CASSRGTPSYNEQFF. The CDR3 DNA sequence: TGTGCCAGCAGTCGCGGGACACCGTCCTACAATGAGCAGTTCTTC.

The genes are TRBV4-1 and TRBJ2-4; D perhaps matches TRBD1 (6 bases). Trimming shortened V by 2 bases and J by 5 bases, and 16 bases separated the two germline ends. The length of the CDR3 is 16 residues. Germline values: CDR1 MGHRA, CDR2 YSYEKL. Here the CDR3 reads CASSQFPRQDQNIQYF. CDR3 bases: TGCGCCAGCAGCCAATTTCCGAGACAGGATCAAAACATTCAGTACTTC.

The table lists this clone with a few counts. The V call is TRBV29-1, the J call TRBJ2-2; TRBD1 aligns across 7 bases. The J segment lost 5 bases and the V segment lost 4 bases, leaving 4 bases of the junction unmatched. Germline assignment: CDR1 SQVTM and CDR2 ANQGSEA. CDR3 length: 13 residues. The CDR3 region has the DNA TGCAGCGTTGTAACAGGGGATACCGGGGAGCTGTTTTTT. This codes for CSVVTGDTGELFF.

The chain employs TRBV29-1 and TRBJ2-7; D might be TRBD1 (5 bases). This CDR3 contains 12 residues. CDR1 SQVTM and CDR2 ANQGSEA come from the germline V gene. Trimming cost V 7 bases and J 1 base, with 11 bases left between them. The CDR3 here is CSASQGSYEQYF. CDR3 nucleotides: TGCAGCGCTTCTCAGGGATCCTACGAGCAGTACTTC.

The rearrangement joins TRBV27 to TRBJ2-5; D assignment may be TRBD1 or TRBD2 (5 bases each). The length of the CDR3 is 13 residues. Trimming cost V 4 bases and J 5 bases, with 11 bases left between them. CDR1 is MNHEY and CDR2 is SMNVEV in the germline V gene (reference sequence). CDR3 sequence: CASSYGTGETQYF. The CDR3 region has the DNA TGTGCCAGCAGTTACGGGACGGGGGAGACCCAGTACTTC.

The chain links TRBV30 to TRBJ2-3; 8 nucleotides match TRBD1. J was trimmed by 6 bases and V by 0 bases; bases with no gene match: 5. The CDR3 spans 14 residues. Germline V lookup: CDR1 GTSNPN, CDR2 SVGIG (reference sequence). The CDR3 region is CAWSVTQGADTQYF. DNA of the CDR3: TGTGCCTGGAGTGTAACCCAGGGGGCGGATACGCAGTATTTT.

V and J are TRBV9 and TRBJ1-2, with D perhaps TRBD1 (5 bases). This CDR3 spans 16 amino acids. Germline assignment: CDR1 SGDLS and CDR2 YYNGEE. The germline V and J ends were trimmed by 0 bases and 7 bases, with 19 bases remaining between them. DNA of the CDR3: TGTGCCAGCAGCGTAGGAGGTACGGGGGACGGTGCTGGCTACACCTTC. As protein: CASSVGGTGDGAGYTF. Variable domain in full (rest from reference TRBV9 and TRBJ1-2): DSGVTQTPKHLITATGQRVTLRCSPRSGDLSVYWYQQSLDQGLQFLIQYYNGEERAKGNILERFSAQQFPDLHSELNLSSLELGDSALYFCASSVGGTGDGAGYTFGSGTRLTVV.

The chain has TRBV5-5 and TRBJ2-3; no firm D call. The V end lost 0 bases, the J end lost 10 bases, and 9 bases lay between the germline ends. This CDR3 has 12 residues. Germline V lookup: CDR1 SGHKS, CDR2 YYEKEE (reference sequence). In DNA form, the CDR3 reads TGTGCCAGCAGCTTGGACTCCAGTTCGCAGTATTTT. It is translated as CASSLDSSSQYF. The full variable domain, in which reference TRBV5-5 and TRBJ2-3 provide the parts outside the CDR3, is DAGVTQSPTHLIKTRGQQVTLRCSPISGHKSVSWYQQVLGQGPQFIFQYYEKEERGRGNFPDRFSARQFPNYSSELNVNALLLGDSALYLCASSLDSSSQYFGPGTRLTVL.

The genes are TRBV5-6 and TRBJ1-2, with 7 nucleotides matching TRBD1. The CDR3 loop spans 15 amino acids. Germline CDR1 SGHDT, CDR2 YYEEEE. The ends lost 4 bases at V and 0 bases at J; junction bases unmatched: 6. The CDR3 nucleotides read TGTGCCAGCAGCGGACCAGGGGGTACTAACTATGGCTACACCTTC. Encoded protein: CASSGPGGTNYGYTF.